This entry describes one TCR beta chain. The CDR3 sequence is 16 residues long. After removal of 5 bases from V and 0 bases from J, the junction contained 8 bases not matched to a gene. Germline V gene lookup returns CDR1 LNHDA and CDR2 SQIVND (reference sequence). This table comes from immunoSEQ multiplex PCR, and its TCRdb copy is limited to in-frame clones, with some not included. Found here are 95,000 to 150,000 clones, around 70% of them singletons; the top ten hold 5.5%. This sample is part of a study of blood T cell repertoires in COVID-19. Turning to the study itself: The study drew acute and convalescent COVID-19 samples from the United States, Italy and Spain.

Sequences were obtained from peripheral blood. The TCR was taken from a man aged 55 to 70 with acute or convalescent COVID-19. The chain is built from TRBV19 and TRBJ2-3, with 7 positions matching TRBD2. The CDR3 region is CASSPGGTTSTDTQYF. The CDR3 DNA is TGTGCCAGTAGTCCCGGGGGGACTACTAGCACAGATACGCAGTATTTT. The variable domain in full, completed from reference TRBV19 and TRBJ2-3, reads DGGITQSPKYLFRKEGQNVTLSCEQNLNHDAMYWYRQDPGQGLRLIYYSQIVNDFQKGDIAEGYSVSREKKESFPLTVTSAQKNPTAFYLCASSPGGTTSTDTQYFGPGTRLTVL.